This TCR beta chain was retrieved from a study of cytomegalovirus exposure and HLA in healthy donors. This CDR3 region has 15 residues. Losses at the gene ends were 2 bases for V and 5 bases for J; bases not matched to a gene: 8. Germline V lookup: CDR1 SGHDN, CDR2 FVKESK. A multiplex PCR was run with 60 Vbeta primers and 13 Jbeta primers. Assay: immunoSEQ multiplex PCR; the TCRdb copy retains only in-frame clones and omits some. Here the sample spans 120,000 or so clones, 75% to 85% being singletons. The sequence derives from a woman between 50 and 59 years old in good health and CMV-seropositive. V gene TRBV14 combines with J gene TRBJ2-5; 7 nucleotides line up with TRBD1. Sequencing was done on a sample of PBMCs. This CDR3 reads CASSQWGQHSETQYF. The CDR3 DNA follows: TGTGCCAGCAGCCAATGGGGACAGCATTCGGAGACCCAGTACTTC.